This is a list of T cell receptor beta chains from one sample in a study of tumor-infiltrating lymphocytes in oesophageal squamous cell carcinoma. TCRdb ran MiXCR on the PCR reads and lists one entry per CDR3 protein. The sample records 15,000 to 20,000 distinct CDR3 sequences, about 50% being singletons. The sample taken for sequencing was esophageal tumor tissue. The source of these receptors is a male donor with esophageal squamous cell carcinoma. The conserved cysteine and the conserved F or W are not part of the CDR3 here. The D gene is left open where the match is weak. Size is omitted from some rows. Given values are once, few, many or a class for expanded clones.

ASSLTGTSNSPLH	TRBV5-1	many	TRBJ1-6	NA
ASSRWAGEGNEQY	TRBV7-3	NA	TRBJ2-7	TRBD2
ASSLGTGLRAVLR	TRBV11-3	NA	TRBJ2-1	NA
ASSPGTEQY	TRBV7-6	few	TRBJ2-7	NA
ASSLVLARYEQY	TRBV7-8	NA	NA	NA
ASSSTSGSSYEQY	TRBV7-4	NA	TRBJ2-7	TRBD2
ASSRNSNQPQH	TRBV6-1	many	TRBJ1-5	NA
ASSLAGGSGYNEQF	TRBV7-2	few	TRBJ2-1	TRBD2
ASSRGAGSDTQY	TRBV6-1	many	TRBJ2-3	NA
ASSLWTVAKNIQY	TRBV28	NA	TRBJ2-4	NA
ASRIQGARNTGELF	TRBV12-3/TRBV12-4	NA	TRBJ2-2	TRBD1
ASSSTGGPYEQF	TRBV12-3/TRBV12-4	once	TRBJ2-1	TRBD1
ASTLLGGTQY	TRBV7-2	few	TRBJ2-5	NA
ASSELAGGHTQY	TRBV7-3	few	TRBJ2-3	TRBD2
ASSLARLAGGNEQY	TRBV12-3/TRBV12-4	NA	NA	TRBD2
ASSLGGGYT	TRBV12-3/TRBV12-4	NA	TRBJ1-2	NA
ASSLSTSGHNEQF	TRBV28	NA	TRBJ2-7	TRBD2
ASSSGTYAGISYNEQF	TRBV27	NA	TRBJ2-1	NA
ASSFATVRTGELF	TRBV7-2	NA	TRBJ2-2	NA
ASSQRPRETQY	TRBV14	many	TRBJ2-5	NA
ASSSHLEGEQF	TRBV12-3/TRBV12-4	NA	TRBJ2-1	NA
ASSLGTGAETQY	TRBV7-6	few	NA	TRBD1
ASSADWAEQY	TRBV7-2	NA	TRBJ2-7	NA
AISGTSGVPDTQY	TRBV10-3	NA	TRBJ2-3	TRBD2
ASSLTGNLAKNIQY	TRBV7-3	NA	TRBJ2-4	NA
ASSLRQGAENEQF	TRBV12-3/TRBV12-4	few	TRBJ2-1	TRBD1
ASSLVHGEPQH	TRBV7-6	NA	TRBJ1-5	NA
ASSSGTGRSQETQY	TRBV11-3	medium-sized	TRBJ2-5	NA
ASSRTSGIESYNEQF	TRBV27	NA	TRBJ2-1	TRBD2
ASVAGIRDEQY	TRBV12-3/TRBV12-4	few	TRBJ2-7	NA
AIRATGVFGNTIY	TRBV10-3	many	TRBJ1-3	TRBD1
ASSLNFVTRAYNEQF	TRBV7-2	large	TRBJ2-1	NA
ASSWEGTVYGYT	TRBV5-3	NA	TRBJ1-2	TRBD1